A single sample gave rise to the 12 T cell receptor beta chains below, sequenced in a study of cytomegalovirus exposure and HLA in healthy donors. Vbeta (60) and Jbeta (13) primers were used in the PCR. Here immunoSEQ multiplex PCR was the method, and the copy in TCRdb shows in-frame clones only, minus some. The sample records 95,000 to 110,000 clones, over 75% being singletons. Sequenced material: PBMCs. Receptors originate from a man aged 55 to 69 in good health and CMV-seropositive.

This sequence joins TRBV30 and TRBJ1-5; TRBD1 is a possible D gene (5 bases). CDR1 and CDR2 from the germline V gene are GTSNPN and SVGIG (reference sequence). The germline V and J ends were trimmed by 1 base and 6 bases, with 25 bases remaining between them. The CDR3 is 18 amino acids. The CDR3 coding sequence is TGTGCCTGGAGTGGGAGGCTACGCCCTCTGGGGGGAATTCAGCCCCAGCATTTT. Translating it yields CAWSGRLRPLGGIQPQHF.

This chain links TRBV25-1 with TRBJ1-1; 9 bases map to TRBD1. Looked up from germline, CDR1 is MGHDK and CDR2 is SYGVNS. This CDR3 spans 13 amino acids. J lost 9 bases, V lost 2 bases, and 4 bases had no gene match. CDR3 protein: CASSEAGQGQAFF. The CDR3 DNA follows: TGTGCCAGCAGTGAAGCGGGACAGGGTCAAGCTTTCTTT.

The genes are TRBV19 and TRBJ2-6, with a weak D call TRBD1 (6 bases). The CDR3 totals 18 residues. CDR1 is LNHDA, CDR2 SQIVND, per germline (reference sequence). V was pared by 6 bases and J by 1 base, with 19 bases between. This chain's CDR3 is CASRSPQGDGSGANVLTF. DNA for the CDR3: TGTGCCAGTAGATCGCCACAGGGAGATGGGTCTGGGGCCAACGTCCTGACTTTC.

This chain links TRBV6-5 with TRBJ2-1; 7 bases are a match to TRBD1. V gave up 5 bases and J gave up 0 bases; unmatched junction bases: 4. Germline-derived CDR1 and CDR2 are MNHEY and SVGAGI. This CDR3 is built from 15 residues. The CDR3 DNA follows: TGTGCCAGCAGTCACCGACAGGGCTCCTACAATGAGCAGTTCTTC. Protein product: CASSHRQGSYNEQFF.

This clone came up a few times. The chain has TRBV4-1 and TRBJ2-7; 10 bases fit TRBD2. The J segment lost 0 bases and the V segment lost 6 bases, leaving 11 bases of the junction unmatched. The CDR3 has 17 residues. Germline loops: CDR1 MGHRA, CDR2 YSYEKL. The CDR3 DNA reads TGCGCCAGCAGTCTCTCTCCTAGCGGGGGACCCTCCTACGAGCAGTACTTC. Protein product: CASSLSPSGGPSYEQYF.

This sequence joins TRBV7-8 and TRBJ2-3; TRBD2 matches at 11 bases. The germline V gene has CDR1 SGHVS and CDR2 FQNEAQ. V lost 5 bases, J lost 2 bases, and 6 bases stayed unmatched. The CDR3 covers 16 residues. The chain's CDR3 is CASSHVAGGYTDTQYF. The CDR3 DNA reads TGTGCCAGCAGCCACGTAGCGGGGGGGTACACAGATACGCAGTATTTT. Full variable domain (missing parts from reference TRBV7-8 and TRBJ2-3): GAGVSQSPRYKVAKRGQDVALRCDPISGHVSLFWYQQALGQGPEFLTYFQNEAQLDKSGLPSDRFFAERPEGSVSTLKIQRTQQEDSAVYLCASSHVAGGYTDTQYFGPGTRLTVL.

This clone was recorded many times. The chain links TRBV6-1 to TRBJ1-5, with 7 positions matching TRBD1. CDR3 length: 15 residues. Germline V gives CDR1 MNHNS, CDR2 SASEGT. V shed 4 bases and J 4 bases; nucleotides not matched to a gene: 7. DNA of the CDR3: TGTGCCAGCAGTGCCCAGGGACAGCAAAATCAGCCCCAGCATTTT. This translates into CASSAQGQQNQPQHF.

The chain recombines TRBV11-2 with TRBJ2-2; the match to TRBD2 covers 16 bases. This CDR3 comprises 17 residues. J gave up 3 bases and V 5 bases, and 3 bases lay outside the gene matches. Per germline, CDR1 SGHAT and CDR2 FQNNGV. The CDR3 loop reads CASSPGLAGGHTGELFF. CDR3 coding DNA: TGTGCCAGCAGCCCGGGACTAGCGGGGGGGCACACCGGGGAGCTGTTTTTT.

This clone has only one observation. The chain has TRBV28 and TRBJ1-2; tentative D call: TRBD1 (6 bases). CDR3 length: 14 residues. Germline loops: CDR1 MDHEN, CDR2 SYDVKM. V lost 6 bases and J lost 6, with 17 bases in between. Here the CDR3 DNA reads TGTGCCAGCAGCGTCCGCTTGGCAGGGGATGGCTACACCTTC. This gives the protein CASSVRLAGDGYTF.

This clone was seen more than once but under ten times. The J gene is TRBJ1-1, the V gene TRBV21-1; the listed D gene, TRBD1, was not tested against the DNA. TRBV21-1 is described as a pseudogene. The CDR3 sequence is 11 residues long. The CDR3 here is CASRRTGKAFF. CDR3 bases: TGTGCCAGCCGCAGGACAGGTAAAGCTTTCTTT.

The chain carries TRBV15 and TRBJ2-7; TRBD1 aligns across 7 bases. The length of the CDR3 is 12 residues. The V gene end was trimmed by 5 bases and the J gene end by 7 bases; junction bases not matched to a gene: 5. Per the germline V gene, CDR1 is LNHNV and CDR2 is YYDKDF (reference sequence). The CDR3 sequence: CATSVVQGEQYF. The CDR3, as DNA: TGTGCCACCAGCGTAGTACAGGGGGAGCAGTACTTC.

The J gene is TRBJ2-5, the V gene TRBV5-1; TRBD2 might be the D (5 bases). The CDR3 is made up of 14 amino acids. The V and J ends lost 0 bases and 1 base respectively, with 7 bases between them. Germline CDR1 SGHRS, CDR2 YFSETQ. CDR3 amino acids: CASSLAGSQETQYF. The DNA of the CDR3 is TGCGCCAGCAGCTTGGCGGGGTCCCAAGAGACCCAGTACTTC. Looking up the rest from reference TRBV5-1 and TRBJ2-5 gives the full variable domain: KAGVTQTPRYLIKTRGQQVTLSCSPISGHRSVSWYQQTPGQGLQFLFEYFSETQRNKGNFPGRFSGRQFSNSRSEMNVSTLELGDSALYLCASSLAGSQETQYFGPGTRLLVL.